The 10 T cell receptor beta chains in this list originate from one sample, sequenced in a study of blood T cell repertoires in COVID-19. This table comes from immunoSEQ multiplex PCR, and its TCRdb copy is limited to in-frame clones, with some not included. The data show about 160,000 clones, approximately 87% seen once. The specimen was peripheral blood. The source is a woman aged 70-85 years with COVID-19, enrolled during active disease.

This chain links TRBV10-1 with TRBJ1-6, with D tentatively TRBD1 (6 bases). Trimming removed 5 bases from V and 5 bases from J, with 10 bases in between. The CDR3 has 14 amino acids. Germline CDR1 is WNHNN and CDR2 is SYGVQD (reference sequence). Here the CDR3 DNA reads TGCGCCAGCAGTCAAACAGGGAATAATTCACCCCTCCACTTT. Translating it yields CASSQTGNNSPLHF.

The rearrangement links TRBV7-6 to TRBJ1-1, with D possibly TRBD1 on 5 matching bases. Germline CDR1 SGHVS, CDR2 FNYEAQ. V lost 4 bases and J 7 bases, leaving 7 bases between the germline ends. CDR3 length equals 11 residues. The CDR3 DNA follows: TGTGCCAGCAGCTCCACAGGTGAAGCTTTCTTT. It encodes CASSSTGEAFF.

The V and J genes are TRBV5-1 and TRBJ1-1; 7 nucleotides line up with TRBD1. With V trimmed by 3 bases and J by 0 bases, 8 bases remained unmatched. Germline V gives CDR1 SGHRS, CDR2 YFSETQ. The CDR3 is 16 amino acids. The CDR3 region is CASSSTGTAMNTEAFF. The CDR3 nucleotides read TGCGCCAGCAGCTCTACCGGGACAGCCATGAACACTGAAGCTTTCTTT. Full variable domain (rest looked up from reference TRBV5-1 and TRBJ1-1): KAGVTQTPRYLIKTRGQQVTLSCSPISGHRSVSWYQQTPGQGLQFLFEYFSETQRNKGNFPGRFSGRQFSNSRSEMNVSTLELGDSALYLCASSSTGTAMNTEAFFGQGTRLTVV.

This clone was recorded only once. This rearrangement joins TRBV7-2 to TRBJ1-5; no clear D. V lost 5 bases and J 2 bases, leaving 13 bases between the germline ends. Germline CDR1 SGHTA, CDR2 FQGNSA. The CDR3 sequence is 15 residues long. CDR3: CASSVDKAGNQPQHF. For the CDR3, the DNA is TGTGCCAGCAGCGTCGACAAAGCGGGCAATCAGCCCCAGCATTTT. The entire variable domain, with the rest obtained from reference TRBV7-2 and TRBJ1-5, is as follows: GAGVSQSPSNKVTEKGKDVELRCDPISGHTALYWYRQSLGQGLEFLIYFQGNSAPDKSGLPSDRFSAERTGGSVSTLTIQRTQQEDSAVYLCASSVDKAGNQPQHFGDGTRLSIL.

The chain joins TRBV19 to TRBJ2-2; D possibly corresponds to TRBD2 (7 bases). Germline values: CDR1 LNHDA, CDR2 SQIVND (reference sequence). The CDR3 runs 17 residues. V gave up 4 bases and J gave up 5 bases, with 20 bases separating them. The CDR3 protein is CASSRRNGGHGTGELFF. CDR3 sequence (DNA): TGTGCCAGTAGTAGGAGGAACGGGGGGCACGGTACCGGGGAGCTGTTTTTT.

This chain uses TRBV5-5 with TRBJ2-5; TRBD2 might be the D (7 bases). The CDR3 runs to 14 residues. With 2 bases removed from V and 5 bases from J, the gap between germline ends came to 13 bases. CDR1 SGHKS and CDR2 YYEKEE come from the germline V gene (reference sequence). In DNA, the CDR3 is TGTGCCAGCAGCTTAAGGGGGGGTGGTGAGACCCAGTACTTC. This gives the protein CASSLRGGGETQYF.

CDR3 sequence: CASSARQSLANSPLHF. The CDR3 DNA follows: TGTGCCAGCAGTGCCCGACAGTCTCTGGCAAATTCACCCCTCCACTTT. The chain employs TRBV2 and TRBJ1-6, with D tentatively TRBD1 (5 bases). The V gene's germline CDR1 is SNHLY and CDR2 FYNNEI. CDR3 size: 16 residues. Trimming pared 4 bases from V and 7 bases from J, leaving 17 bases between.

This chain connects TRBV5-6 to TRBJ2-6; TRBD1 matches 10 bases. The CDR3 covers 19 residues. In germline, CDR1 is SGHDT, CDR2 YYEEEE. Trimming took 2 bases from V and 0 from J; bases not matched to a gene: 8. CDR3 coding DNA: TGTGCCAGCAGCTTCCAGTATAGGACAGGGGGCTCTGGGGCCAACGTCCTGACTTTC. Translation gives CASSFQYRTGGSGANVLTF.

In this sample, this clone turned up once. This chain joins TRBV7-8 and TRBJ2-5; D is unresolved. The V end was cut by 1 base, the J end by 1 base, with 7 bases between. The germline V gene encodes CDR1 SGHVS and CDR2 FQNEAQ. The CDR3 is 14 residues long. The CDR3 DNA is TGTGCCAGCAGCTTAGTCACAGTCCAAGAGACCCAGTACTTC. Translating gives CASSLVTVQETQYF. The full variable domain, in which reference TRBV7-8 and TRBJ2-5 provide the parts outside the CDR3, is GAGVSQSPRYKVAKRGQDVALRCDPISGHVSLFWYQQALGQGPEFLTYFQNEAQLDKSGLPSDRFFAERPEGSVSTLKIQRTQQEDSAVYLCASSLVTVQETQYFGPGTRLLVL.

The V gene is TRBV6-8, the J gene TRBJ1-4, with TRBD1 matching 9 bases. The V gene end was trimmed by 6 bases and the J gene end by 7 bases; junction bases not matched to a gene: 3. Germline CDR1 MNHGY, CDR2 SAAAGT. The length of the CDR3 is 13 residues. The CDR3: CASRRDRAEKLFF. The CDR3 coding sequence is TGTGCCAGCAGACGGGACAGGGCTGAAAAACTGTTTTTT.